This TCR beta chain was captured by sequencing in a study of T cell clonotyping in hematopoietic cell transplantation. Overall study findings and caveats: Without cell sorting, CD4 versus CD8 contributions remain unresolved.

This table comes from immunoSEQ multiplex PCR, and its TCRdb copy is limited to in-frame clones, with some not included. The sample consists of about 5,100 clones, about 32% of them appearing once. This clone has just a few counts. Its matching antigen is unknown. Trimming cost V 0 bases and J 7 bases, with 7 bases left between them. This CDR3 is built from 12 residues. Per the germline V gene, CDR1 is GTSNPN and CDR2 is SVGIG (reference sequence). The time point is: recipient sample about 28 days before transplant, after cytoreduction. Samples: about 28 days before transplant, then days 30, 100 and 180 after.

The material was peripheral blood mononuclear cells, obtained before stem cell transplant. This TCR was sampled from a man aged 45-65 years with myelofibrosis. Some clones in this sample may be carry-over from other donors' samples. V and J are TRBV30 and TRBJ1-5; unclear D gene. CDR3 sequence reads: CAWSVLHQPQHF. The CDR3 DNA is TGTGCCTGGAGTGTTCTTCACCAGCCCCAGCATTTT.